This T cell receptor (beta chain) was recorded in a study of blood T cell repertoires in COVID-19. Study-level background: COVID-19 samples from acute and convalescent phases originated in the United States, Italy and Spain. PBMCs, B-cell-depleted T cells, or T cells provided the cDNA or gDNA that made up the material.

Per germline, CDR1 DFQATT and CDR2 SNEGSKA (reference sequence). The CDR3 extends over 17 amino acids. V lost 3 bases, J lost 4 bases, and 22 bases lay in between. Original analysis: Amplifying reference gene primers gave estimates of nucleated cell counts. The table came from immunoSEQ multiplex PCR; TCRdb's copy has only in-frame clones and leaves some out. V, J and clone size were drawn from that table, and D and trimming were deduced from the DNA. Of about 190,000 clones listed, 70% to 90% are singletons. This clone showed up just a few times. The clonotype was recovered from a man between 70 and 80 years old with active or convalescent COVID-19. Sequencing was performed on peripheral blood. The V and J genes are TRBV20-1 and TRBJ2-1, with a possible D match to TRBD2 (5 bases). CDR3 sequence (DNA): TGCAGTGCTAGTGCGTCTGAGGCTAGCTCCCGATACAATGAGCAGTTCTTC. Translated, it gives CSASASEASSRYNEQFF.